A single sample is the source of the 13 T cell receptor beta chains below, sequenced in a study of metastatic and nonmetastatic thyroid tumors. TCRdb re-analyzed the PCR reads through MiXCR. Among some 69,000 clones listed, 12% to 15% were seen once. Every patient was untreated before thyroid surgery. The specimen was blood. These receptors all stem from a male donor with papillary thyroid cancer or a benign thyroid nodule (not recorded which). Some clones in this sample may be carry-over from other donors' samples.

On this clone: A much larger clone differs from this one at a single base, so this may be a read error. The same CDR3 is also encoded by other DNA sequences in this sample. The genes are TRBV18 and TRBJ2-3; D is unresolved. This CDR3 comprises 14 residues. Germline CDR1 is KGHSH and CDR2 is LQKENI. The DNA for the CDR3 is TGTGCCAGCTCACGACTTTCTGCCACAGATACACAGTATTTT. Translation gives CASSRLSATDTQYF.

This clone was recorded a few times. The V call is TRBV6-5, the J call TRBJ2-7; TRBD1 might be the D (6 bases). The CDR3 has 14 residues. Germline CDR1 MNHEY, CDR2 SVGAGI. Trimming removed 4 bases from V and 3 bases from J, with 13 bases in between. The chain's CDR3 is CASSSWTVDYEQYF. CDR3 nucleotide sequence: TGTGCCAGCAGTTCCTGGACAGTGGACTACGAGCAGTACTTC.

This clone appeared a few times. A read error may be the cause here, since a much bigger clone is one base away. V usage is TRBV10-1 and J usage is TRBJ2-5; D gene uncertain. Germline V gene data show CDR1 as WNHNN and CDR2 as SYGVQD (reference sequence). The CDR3 consists of 12 residues. Trimming removed 4 bases from V and 7 bases from J, with 10 bases in between. DNA for the CDR3: TGCGCCAGCAGTGGGGCGGAAGGGACCCAGTACTTC. Its translation: CASSGAEGTQYF.

The gene calls are TRBV5-1 and TRBJ1-1; no clear D gene. The CDR3 is 14 residues long. Germline V lookup: CDR1 SGHRS, CDR2 YFSETQ. V was cut by 0 bases and J by 5 bases, with 11 bases left in between. The CDR3: CASSLGGLGTEAFF. The CDR3 DNA sequence: TGCGCCAGCAGCTTGGGAGGGCTGGGGACTGAAGCTTTCTTT. The variable domain in full, completed from reference TRBV5-1 and TRBJ1-1, reads KAGVTQTPRYLIKTRGQQVTLSCSPISGHRSVSWYQQTPGQGLQFLFEYFSETQRNKGNFPGRFSGRQFSNSRSEMNVSTLELGDSALYLCASSLGGLGTEAFFGQGTRLTVV.

Worth noting for this clone: A much more abundant neighbour one base away suggests this may be a read error. This chain joins TRBV9 and TRBJ2-3; 7 nucleotides line up with TRBD2. Germline assignment: CDR1 SGDLS and CDR2 YYNGEE. The CDR3 length is 16 residues. Trimming at V came to 3 bases and at J to 2 bases, leaving 9 bases not matched to a gene. CDR3 nucleotide sequence: TGTGCCAGCAGCGCCCCCCGGGGAGGGGTCACAGATACGCAGTATTTT. It translates to CASSAPRGGVTDTQYF.

In its sample, this clone was seen a few times. This may be a read error, as it is one base from a much larger clone. The rearrangement joins TRBV29-1 to TRBJ2-1; no reliable D call. The CDR3 has 8 residues. Trimming removed 8 bases at V and 6 bases at J, with 2 bases between. Germline lookup yields CDR1 SQVTM and CDR2 ANQGSEA. The DNA of the CDR3 is TGCAGCTTCAATGAGCAGTTCTTC. It yields the protein CSFNEQFF.

The sample holds many counts of this clone. The J gene is TRBJ2-7, the V gene TRBV29-1; tentatively, D is TRBD1 or TRBD2 (5 bases each). Germline V gives CDR1 SQVTM, CDR2 ANQGSEA. The CDR3 has 11 amino acids. Trimming took off 6 bases at V and 6 bases at J, with 12 bases between the two ends. CDR3 sequence: CSVAGALEQYF. In nucleotides, the CDR3 is TGCAGCGTGGCCGGGGCCCTCGAGCAGTACTTC.

At least ten counts were recorded for this clone. The chain couples TRBV4-1 to TRBJ2-1; TRBD1 or TRBD2 may be the D gene (6 bases each). Trimming cost V 6 bases and J 4 bases, with 16 bases left between them. There are 15 residues in the CDR3. The germline V gene encodes CDR1 MGHRA and CDR2 YSYEKL. CDR3 nucleotide sequence: TGCGCCAGCAGAACAGGGCCGGGGGATTACAATGAGCAGTTCTTC. Protein: CASRTGPGDYNEQFF.

V is TRBV20-1 and J is TRBJ2-7, with 9 bases identical to TRBD2. V was clipped by 3 bases and J by 2 bases; unmatched bases: 11. The CDR3 extends over 16 amino acids. Germline V gene lookup returns CDR1 DFQATT and CDR2 SNEGSKA (reference sequence). The CDR3 sequence: CSARNRTSDLPYEQYF. CDR3 coding DNA: TGCAGTGCTAGGAACCGGACTAGCGACCTCCCCTACGAGCAGTACTTC.

The rearrangement links TRBV12-3 or TRBV12-4 to TRBJ2-1; D is unclear. The CDR3 covers 15 residues. Between the trimmed V and J ends, which lost 1 base and 4 bases, there was a span of 11 bases. The CDR3 coding sequence is TGTGCCAGCAGTTTAGGTTTGGGTGTTTACAATGAGCAGTTCTTC. Amino acids: CASSLGLGVYNEQFF.

The sample holds many counts of this clone. This sequence joins TRBV20-1 and TRBJ2-2; maybe TRBD2 (6 bases). CDR3 length: 16 amino acids. The V end was cut by 2 bases, the J end by 6 bases, with 19 bases between. The germline CDR1 and CDR2 sequences are DFQATT and SNEGSKA (reference sequence). CDR3 protein: CSARPASGSGAGELFF. CDR3 bases: TGCAGTGCTAGACCCGCCTCCGGGAGTGGGGCCGGGGAGCTGTTTTTT.

This clone was found a few times. The chain employs TRBV6-1 and TRBJ1-2; TRBD1 matches at 12 bases. The length of the CDR3 is 17 residues. V lost 5 bases, J lost 4 bases, and 11 bases stayed unmatched. Germline loops: CDR1 MNHNS, CDR2 SASEGT. The CDR3 DNA follows: TGTGCCAGCAGTCCTCGGGACAGGGGGCGTCTCCGCTATGGCTACACCTTC. It yields the protein CASSPRDRGRLRYGYTF.

This rearrangement joins TRBV7-6 to TRBJ1-2, with 9 bases fitting TRBD1. The CDR3 runs to 18 residues. Germline assignment: CDR1 SGHVS and CDR2 FNYEAQ. V dropped 4 bases and J dropped 4; count of bases not matched to a gene: 16. This CDR3 is CASSSLAGVGTGTYGYTF. For the CDR3, the DNA is TGTGCCAGCAGCTCACTAGCGGGAGTGGGGACAGGGACCTATGGCTACACCTTC. The whole variable domain, remainder taken from reference TRBV7-6 and TRBJ1-2, is GAGVSQSPRYKVTKRGQDVALRCDPISGHVSLYWYRQALGQGPEFLTYFNYEAQQDKSGLPNDRFSAERPEGSISTLTIQRTEQRDSAMYRCASSSLAGVGTGTYGYTFGSGTRLTVV.